One sample yielded the 20 T cell receptor beta chains listed below, sequenced in a study of blood T cells in healthy people across ages. A second PCR of 7 to 11 cycles used a sample-barcoded 5' primer and a J-beta primer mix. One entry per CDR3 protein, called by TCRdb with MiXCR from the 5' RACE reads. The sample consists of hundreds of thousands of distinct CDR3 sequences, 52% of them appearing once. The sequencing sample was made of blood. These receptors all come from a woman older than 75 in good health.

This clonotype was counted many times. The J gene is TRBJ2-1, the V gene TRBV5-1; a possible D gene is TRBD1 (5 bases). The CDR3 has 14 amino acids. Germline assignment: CDR1 SGHRS and CDR2 YFSETQ. Trimming removed 6 bases at V and 0 bases at J, with 10 bases between. DNA of the CDR3: TGCGCCAGCACAGGGCCCAACTCCTACAATGAGCAGTTCTTC. Encoded protein: CASTGPNSYNEQFF.

The gene calls are TRBV6-5 and TRBJ2-5; 10 bases fit TRBD2. The V segment lost 5 bases and the J segment 11 bases; nucleotides outside the gene matches: 14. This CDR3 has 15 residues. CDR1 and CDR2 (germline): MNHEY, SVGAGI. CDR3 coding DNA: TGTGCCAGCAGTCATAAGGCTAGCGGGAGAGGTGAGCAGTACTTC. Translation: CASSHKASGRGEQYF.

This clonotype was recorded many times. The chain uses TRBV20-1 and TRBJ2-1; the D is unclear. V lost 6 bases, J lost 1 base, and 13 bases lay in between. CDR3 size: 14 residues. Per germline, CDR1 DFQATT and CDR2 SNEGSKA (reference sequence). CDR3 DNA sequence: TGCAGTGCCCTAGGGCAGGCGTCCTACAATGAGCAGTTCTTC. Encoded protein: CSALGQASYNEQFF.

This clonotype was recorded many times. The CDR3 sequence: CAIRARVIFTDTQYF. The CDR3 DNA follows: TGTGCCATCAGGGCCCGGGTTATCTTCACAGATACGCAGTATTTT. The chain combines TRBV10-3 with TRBJ2-3; D ambiguous. Trimming took off 6 bases at V and 2 bases at J, with 15 bases between the two ends. The germline CDR1 and CDR2 sequences are ENHRY and SYGVKD. The CDR3 has 15 residues.

As for this clonotype: A single base separates this from a much larger clone, so it may be a read error. The CDR3, as DNA: TGTGCCAGCAGCCCTCAGAGTGGGGAGTCCTACAATGAGCAGTTCTTC. Translating gives CASSPQSGESYNEQFF. V and J are TRBV11-2 and TRBJ2-1; D is possibly TRBD2 (5 bases). V shed 5 bases and J shed 1 base, with 15 bases lying between them. The CDR3 covers 16 residues. The germline gives CDR1 SGHAT, CDR2 FQNNGV.

This clonotype was detected ten times or more. V and J are TRBV20-1 and TRBJ2-3; 12 bases align to TRBD2. After removal of 5 bases from V and 6 bases from J, the junction contained 6 bases not matched to a gene. The germline CDR1 and CDR2 sequences are DFQATT and SNEGSKA (reference sequence). This CDR3 has 14 amino acids. The chain's CDR3 is CSAPLAGGADTQYF. In DNA, the CDR3 is TGCAGTGCTCCCCTAGCGGGAGGGGCCGATACGCAGTATTTT.

This chain uses TRBV20-1 with TRBJ2-4, with 13 bases that match TRBD2. The end of the DNA is better explained by TRBJ2-7, so the J call may be wrong. Germline V gene data show CDR1 as DFQATT and CDR2 as SNEGSKA (reference sequence). CDR3 length: 16 residues. CDR3 nucleotides: TGCAGTGCTGGAACCAGTACTAGCGGGAGGGCCCACGAGCAGTACTTC. Amino acids: CSAGTSTSGRAHEQYF.

This clonotype appeared many times. The chain recombines TRBV28 with TRBJ1-2; D is perhaps TRBD1 (6 bases). The length of the CDR3 is 14 residues. V gave up 2 bases and J gave up 8 bases, with 15 bases separating them. Germline loops: CDR1 MDHEN, CDR2 SYDVKM. CDR3 region: CASSLTTRGRGYTF. The CDR3 DNA reads TGTGCCAGCAGTTTAACGACTCGGGGGCGAGGCTACACCTTC.

The sample holds one count of this clonotype. The rearrangement uses TRBV10-3 and TRBJ2-4; possible D gene TRBD1, 5 bases. There are 15 residues in the CDR3. Germline V gene lookup returns CDR1 ENHRY and CDR2 SYGVKD. With 3 bases removed from V and 3 bases from J, the gap between germline ends came to 12 bases. The CDR3 nucleotides read TGTGCCATCAGTGAAGAATCAGGGTTCAAAAACATTCAGTACTTC. This encodes CAISEESGFKNIQYF.

This rearrangement joins TRBV9 to TRBJ2-2; TRBD1 agrees at 7 bases. Germline V gives CDR1 SGDLS, CDR2 YYNGEE. This CDR3 is built from 16 residues. V lost 0 bases, J lost 6 bases, and 8 bases stayed unmatched. The DNA for the CDR3 is TGTGCCAGCAGCGTAGAGGGGACAGCTTTTCCCGGGGAGCTGTTTTTT. Translation: CASSVEGTAFPGELFF.

This chain joins TRBV20-1 and TRBJ2-1, with a possible D match to TRBD1 (6 bases). Germline values: CDR1 DFQATT, CDR2 SNEGSKA (reference sequence). Trimming removed 3 bases at V and 6 bases at J, with 21 bases between. This CDR3 spans 16 amino acids. The CDR3 region is CSARVSGGRIVNEQFF. CDR3 bases: TGCAGTGCTAGGGTTAGTGGGGGCCGAATTGTCAATGAGCAGTTCTTC.

This clonotype occurred many times. The chain couples TRBV20-1 to TRBJ2-1, with D perhaps matching TRBD1 or TRBD2 (5 bases each). V lost 3 bases and J lost 7, with 10 bases in between. The CDR3 is made up of 12 amino acids. CDR1 and CDR2 from the germline V gene are DFQATT and SNEGSKA (reference sequence). The CDR3 here is CSASGALNEQFF. CDR3 sequence (DNA): TGCAGTGCTAGCGGGGCCCTTAATGAGCAGTTCTTC.

This clonotype appeared once. A much larger clone differs by one base, so this may be a read error. The gene calls are TRBV5-1 and TRBJ2-1; the D call may be TRBD1 or TRBD2 (6 bases each). The V gene's germline CDR1 is SGHRS and CDR2 YFSETQ. The CDR3 has 14 residues. Here the CDR3 reads CASTGAQAYNERFF. CDR3 in DNA: TGCGCCAGCACGGGGGCGCAGGCTTACAATGAGCGGTTCTTC.

Only a few counts were recorded for this clonotype. The chain links TRBV20-1 to TRBJ2-7; 8 bases align to TRBD2. Germline V CDR1 and CDR2: DFQATT, SNEGSKA (reference sequence). Trimming removed 1 base from V and 3 bases from J; junction bases left unmatched: 5. This CDR3 region has 14 residues. CDR3 region: CSARAGGGNYEQYF. As DNA, the CDR3 is TGCAGTGCTAGAGCAGGCGGGGGGAACTACGAGCAGTACTTC.

This clonotype was recorded many times. The CDR3, as DNA: TGTGCCAGCAGTTCTGGACTAGCGGGAGGAGATACGCAGTATTTT. Translation: CASSSGLAGGDTQYF. The chain links TRBV28 to TRBJ2-3; 14 nucleotides line up with TRBD2. J lost 5 bases, V lost 4 bases, and 2 bases had no gene match. There are 15 residues in the CDR3. Per the germline V gene, CDR1 is MDHEN and CDR2 is SYDVKM.

Ten or more counts support this clonotype. The chain is built from TRBV5-4 and TRBJ2-5; 8 bases agree with TRBD1. Germline-derived CDR1 and CDR2 are SGHNT and YYREEE (reference sequence). V lost 3 bases and J lost 7; bases outside the gene matches: 5. This CDR3 has 13 residues. As DNA, the CDR3 is TGTGCCAGCAGCTATGACAGGGGCGGGACCCAGTACTTC. Translating it yields CASSYDRGGTQYF.

CDR3 loop: CASSLGWNTGELFF. Written as DNA, the CDR3 is TGTGCCAGCTCCCTGGGGTGGAACACCGGGGAGCTGTTTTTT. The V and J genes are TRBV6-6 and TRBJ2-2; no reliable D call. The CDR3 is 14 amino acids. Trimming pared 8 bases from V and 1 base from J, leaving 11 bases between. In germline, CDR1 is MNHNY, CDR2 SVGAGI (reference sequence).

This clonotype showed up just a few times. This rearrangement joins TRBV3-1 to TRBJ2-4, with D unclear. This CDR3 is 16 amino acids long. The germline V gene encodes CDR1 LGHDT and CDR2 YNNKEL (reference sequence). V was cut by 5 bases and J by 9 bases, with 23 bases left in between. CDR3 sequence reads: CASSSSTGSLRGIQYF. For the CDR3, the DNA is TGTGCCAGCAGCTCCTCCACGGGCTCCCTGAGAGGCATTCAGTACTTC.

In DNA form, the CDR3 reads TGTGCCAGCACCCTCTCTGTGGCAAGGGGTTACACAGATACGCAGTATTTT. Its translation: CASTLSVARGYTDTQYF. The chain has TRBV11-2 and TRBJ2-3; tentative D call: TRBD1 (5 bases). The CDR3 spans 17 residues. CDR1 is SGHAT, CDR2 FQNNGV, per germline. V gave up 7 bases and J gave up 2 bases, with 22 bases separating them.

This clonotype was recorded once. With a much larger clone just one base away, this may be a read error. This chain links TRBV20-1 with TRBJ2-3, with TRBD2 identical over 7 bases. This CDR3 comprises 15 residues. Germline V gives CDR1 DFQATT, CDR2 SNEGSKA (reference sequence). The J segment lost 4 bases and the V segment lost 0 bases, leaving 7 bases of the junction unmatched. The CDR3: CSARDAVTSADTQYF. DNA for the CDR3: TGCAGTGCTAGAGATGCAGTTACTAGCGCAGATACGCAGTATTTT.